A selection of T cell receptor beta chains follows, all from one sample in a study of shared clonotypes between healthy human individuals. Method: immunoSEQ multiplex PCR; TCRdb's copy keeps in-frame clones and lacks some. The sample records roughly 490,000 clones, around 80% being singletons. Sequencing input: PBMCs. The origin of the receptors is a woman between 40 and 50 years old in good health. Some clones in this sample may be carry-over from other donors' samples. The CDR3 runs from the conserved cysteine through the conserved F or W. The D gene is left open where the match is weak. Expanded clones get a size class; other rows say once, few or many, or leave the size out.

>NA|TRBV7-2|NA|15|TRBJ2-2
TGTGCCAGCAGCTTAGTGCACCTGGGGACCGGGGAGCTGTTTTTT
CASSLVHLGTGELFF
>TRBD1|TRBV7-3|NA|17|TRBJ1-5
TGTGCCAGCAGCTCCCCGCCAAAAGACAGGGAATGTCAGCCCCAGCATTTT
CASSSPPKDRECQPQHF
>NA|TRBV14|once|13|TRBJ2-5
TGTGCCAGCAGCCAAGGTGGGGGACAGACCCAGTACTTC
CASSQGGGQTQYF
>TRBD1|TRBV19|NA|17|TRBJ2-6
TGTGCCAGTAGTATAAGTACAGGGGGCGCCGGGGCCAACGTCCTGACTTTC
CASSISTGGAGANVLTF
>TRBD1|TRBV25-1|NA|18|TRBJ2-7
TGTGCCAGCACCCCCCTCCCCCCCACGGACAGGACCGACTACGAGCAGTACTTC
CASTPLPPTDRTDYEQYF
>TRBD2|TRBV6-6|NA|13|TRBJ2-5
TGTGCCAGCAGCGGGGGGGCGAAGGAGACCCAGTACTTC
CASSGGAKETQYF
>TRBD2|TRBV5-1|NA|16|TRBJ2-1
TGCGCCAGCAGCTTTGGTGGGGCTAGCGGGAGTGTTGAGCAGTTCTTC
CASSFGGASGSVEQFF
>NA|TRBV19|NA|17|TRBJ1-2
TGTGCCTGTACCCAATTCCTGAAGGGCAGGGGCGACTATGGCTACACCTTC
CACTQFLKGRGDYGYTF
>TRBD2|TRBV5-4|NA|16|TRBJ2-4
TGTGCCAGCAGCTCGCCCATAGCGGGAGAATCGAACATTCAGTACTTC
CASSSPIAGESNIQYF
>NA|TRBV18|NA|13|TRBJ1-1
TGTGCCAGCTCACCGAGCGTCAGTACTGAAGCTTTCTTT
CASSPSVSTEAFF
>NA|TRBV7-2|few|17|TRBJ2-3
TGTGCCAGCAGCCTCACGTCCAGGGCTACCTACACAGATACGCAGTATTTT
CASSLTSRATYTDTQYF
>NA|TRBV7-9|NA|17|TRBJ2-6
TGTGCCAGCAGCCCAGGGGCAGGAGGCACTGGGGCCAACGTCCTGACTTTC
CASSPGAGGTGANVLTF
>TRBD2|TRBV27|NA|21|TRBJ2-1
TGTGCCAGCAGTTCCAGCCCTCTAGCTTGGGGGAGCGGGAGGATCCCCAATGAGCAGTTCTTC
CASSSSPLAWGSGRIPNEQFF
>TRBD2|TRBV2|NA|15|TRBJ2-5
TGTGCCAGCAGTGAGGGACTAGCGGGTTCTGAGACCCAGTACTTC
CASSEGLAGSETQYF
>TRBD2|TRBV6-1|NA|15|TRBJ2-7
TGTGCCAGCAGCGGTCTTAGCGGGAGTTCTGACGAGCAGTACTTC
CASSGLSGSSDEQYF
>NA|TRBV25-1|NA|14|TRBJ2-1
TGTGCCAGCAGCCCAGTTGGCTACCTAAAAGTGCAGTTCTTC
CASSPVGYLKVQFF
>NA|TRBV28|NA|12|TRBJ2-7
TGTGCCAGCAGTTTCGGGGTTTACGAGCAGTACTTC
CASSFGVYEQYF
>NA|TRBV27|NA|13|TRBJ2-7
TGTGCCAGCAGTTACGGACACGACTACGAGCAGTACTTC
CASSYGHDYEQYF
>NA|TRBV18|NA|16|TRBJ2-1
TGTGCCAGCTCACTGTCTCCAGGCATCTCCTACAATGAGCAGTTCTTC
CASSLSPGISYNEQFF
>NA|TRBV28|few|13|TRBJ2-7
TGTGCCAGCAGTTTGCAAGCGTCCTACGAGCAGTACTTC
CASSLQASYEQYF
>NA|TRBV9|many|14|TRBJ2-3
TGTGCCAGCAGCCCCGCCCTCCTAACAGATACGCAGTATTTT
CASSPALLTDTQYF
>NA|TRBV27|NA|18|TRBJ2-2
TGTGCCAGCAGTTTAGGCTCCAGGGGAGGGGGAGGCACCGGGGAGCTGTTTTTT
CASSLGSRGGGGTGELFF
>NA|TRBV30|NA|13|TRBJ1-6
TGTGCCTGGAGGGGCTCCTATAATTCACCCCTCCACTTT
CAWRGSYNSPLHF
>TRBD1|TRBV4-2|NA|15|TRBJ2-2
TGTGCCAGCAGTCAAAGACAGGGGGCTTCCGGGGAGCTGTTTTTT
CASSQRQGASGELFF
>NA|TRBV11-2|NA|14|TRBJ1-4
TGTGCCAGCAGCTTGGGTGGCATAGCCGGAAAACTGTTTTTT
CASSLGGIAGKLFF
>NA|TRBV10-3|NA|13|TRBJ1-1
TGTGCCATCAGTGTACAGGGAAACACTGAAGCTTTCTTT
CAISVQGNTEAFF
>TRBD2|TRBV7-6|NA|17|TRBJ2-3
TGTGCCAGCAGCCGGTTTCCGACTAGCGGGGATTCAGATACGCAGTATTTT
CASSRFPTSGDSDTQYF
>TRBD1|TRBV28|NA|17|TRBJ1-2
TGTGCCAGCAGAAGGCCCCCAGGGACAGGGGATGGGTATGGCTACACCTTC
CASRRPPGTGDGYGYTF
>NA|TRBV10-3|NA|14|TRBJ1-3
TGTGCCATCAGTGACGGACGCTCTGGAAACACCATATATTTT
CAISDGRSGNTIYF
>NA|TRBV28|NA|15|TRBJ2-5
TGTGCCAGCAGTCTGCTAGGTTCCAGTGGGGAGACCCAGTACTTC
CASSLLGSSGETQYF
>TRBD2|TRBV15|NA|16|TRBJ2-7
TGTGCCACCAGCAGAGATCTAGCGGGATTCTCCTACGAGCAGTACTTC
CATSRDLAGFSYEQYF
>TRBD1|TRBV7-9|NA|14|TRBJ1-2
TGTGCCAGCACCGAAACAGGGGCGGGCTATGGCTACACCTTC
CASTETGAGYGYTF
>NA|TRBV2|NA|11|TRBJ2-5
TGTGCCAGCGGAGGTCAAGAGACCCAGTACTTC
CASGGQETQYF
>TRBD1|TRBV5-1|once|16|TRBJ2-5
TGCGCCAGCAGCTTGGGGCCGGGACAGGGACAAGAGACCCAGTACTTC
CASSLGPGQGQETQYF
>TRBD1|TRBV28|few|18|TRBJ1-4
TGTGCCAGCAGTTTAAGAGGGGGCCAGGGGGCGTTTGGAGAAAAACTGTTTTTT
CASSLRGGQGAFGEKLFF
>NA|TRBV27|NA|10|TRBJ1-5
TGTGCCAGCAGTTGGGGAAACCAGCATTTT
CASSWGNQHF
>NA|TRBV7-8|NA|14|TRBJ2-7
TGTGCCAGCAGCTTAGGGGGTCAGATCTACGAGCAGTACTTC
CASSLGGQIYEQYF
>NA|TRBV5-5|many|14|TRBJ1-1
TGTGCCAGCAGCTTGGCCGGCAGGGACACTGAAGCTTTCTTT
CASSLAGRDTEAFF
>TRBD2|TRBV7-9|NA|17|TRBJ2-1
TGTGCCAGCACCCTTACTAGCGGGAGGGTCTCCTACAATGAGCAGTTCTTC
CASTLTSGRVSYNEQFF
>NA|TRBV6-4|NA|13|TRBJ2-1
TGTGCCAGCAGTCCCACAGGGACCAATGAGCAGTTCTTC
CASSPTGTNEQFF
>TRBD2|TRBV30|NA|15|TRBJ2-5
TGTGCCTGGAGCGGAGCGGGGGGCGCGGGGGAGACCCAGTACTTC
CAWSGAGGAGETQYF